The 27 T cell receptor beta chains below were found in one sample sequenced in a study of post-analysis software for immune sequencing data. No antigens are known for them. Study results and limitations: In patients, TRBV5-6, TRBV5-1 and TRBV20-1 belonged to about five TRBV segments found more frequently than in controls.

Prepared TCR beta cDNA libraries contained unique molecular identifiers. TCRdb independently ran MiXCR on the PCR reads; one entry per CDR3 protein. The sample includes over 300,000 distinct CDR3 sequences, less than 35% of them seen just once. Sequencing input: blood. All receptors derive from a girl aged 10-17 years with multiple sclerosis.

This clonotype turned up a few times. The chain is built from TRBV5-1 and TRBJ1-5; 7 bases are a match to TRBD1. The V gene's germline CDR1 is SGHRS and CDR2 YFSETQ. Unmatched junction bases numbered 7, after V lost 1 base and J lost 3 bases. This CDR3 is built from 16 residues. CDR3 coding DNA: TGCGCCAGCAGCTTGACGGGTCAGGGGGACAATCAGCCCCAGCATTTT. Its protein is CASSLTGQGDNQPQHF.

The chain combines TRBV2 with TRBJ2-7, with D unresolved. Per the germline V gene, CDR1 is SNHLY and CDR2 is FYNNEI. Trimming cost V 6 bases and J 6 bases, with 12 bases left between them. The CDR3 totals 12 residues. The DNA of the CDR3 is TGTGCCAGCAGCTATAAGGTCCCCGAGCAGTACTTC. Its translation: CASSYKVPEQYF. The variable domain in full, completed from reference TRBV2 and TRBJ2-7, reads EPEVTQTPSHQVTQMGQEVILRCVPISNHLYFYWYRQILGQKVEFLVSFYNNEISEKSEIFDDQFSVERPDGSNFTLKIRSTKLEDSAMYFCASSYKVPEQYFGPGTRLTVT.

This clonotype was recorded only once. The chain couples TRBV20-1 to TRBJ2-1; TRBD1 might be the D (5 bases). V was trimmed by 6 bases and J by 1 base, leaving 10 bases between them. CDR1 is DFQATT, CDR2 SNEGSKA, per germline (reference sequence). The CDR3 is 13 amino acids. The CDR3 DNA reads as TGCAGTGCGATGGGGCAATCCTACAATGAGCAGTTCTTC. This encodes CSAMGQSYNEQFF.

The table lists this clonotype with a few counts. This sequence joins TRBV7-2 and TRBJ2-7; TRBD1 matches 8 bases. The junction had 7 bases not matched to a gene; V was cut back by 1 base and J by 2 bases. Germline CDR1 is SGHTA and CDR2 is FQGNSA. The CDR3 totals 16 residues. The DNA of the CDR3 is TGTGCCAGCAGCTTAGAATCGGGACAGGCAGCCTACGAGCAGTACTTC. Translation gives CASSLESGQAAYEQYF.

The chain combines TRBV6-2 or TRBV6-3 with TRBJ1-2, with a tentative D call TRBD1 (6 bases). With 1 base removed from V and 4 bases from J, the gap between germline ends came to 10 bases. This CDR3 is built from 14 residues. Looked up from germline, CDR1 is MNHEY and CDR2 is SVGEGT. The CDR3 spells CASSYWDTIYGYTF. The CDR3 DNA reads TGTGCCAGCAGTTACTGGGACACCATCTATGGCTACACCTTC.

The genes are TRBV6-6 and TRBJ2-7, with 12 bases aligning to TRBD1. The CDR3 sequence is 13 residues long. V lost 6 bases and J lost 6; bases outside the gene matches: 3. CDR1 and CDR2 from the germline V gene are MNHNY and SVGAGI (reference sequence). CDR3 DNA sequence: TGTGCCAGCAGGGGACAGGGGGCGGGCGAGCAGTACTTC. This encodes CASRGQGAGEQYF.

This chain uses TRBV7-9 with TRBJ2-1; D might be TRBD1 (6 bases). V lost 4 bases and J lost 8, with 18 bases in between. This CDR3 region has 15 residues. CDR1 and CDR2 from the germline V gene are SEHNR and FQNEAQ (reference sequence). CDR3 coding DNA: TGTGCCAGCAGCTCAGCTGGGGATTGGGGGCATGAGCAGTTCTTC. Residues: CASSSAGDWGHEQFF. The entire variable domain, with the rest obtained from reference TRBV7-9 and TRBJ2-1, is as follows: DTGVSQNPRHKITKRGQNVTFRCDPISEHNRLYWYRQTLGQGPEFLTYFQNEAQLEKSRLLSDRFSAERPKGSFSTLEIQRTEQGDSAMYLCASSSAGDWGHEQFFGPGTRLTVL.

A few counts support this clonotype. The rearrangement uses TRBV5-1 and TRBJ2-1; weak D call: TRBD1 (5 bases). The V end lost 0 bases, the J end lost 3 bases, and 16 bases lay between the germline ends. The CDR3 is made up of 17 amino acids. Germline V gene sequence: CDR1 SGHRS, CDR2 YFSETQ. The CDR3 sequence is CASSLAQGKANYNEQFF. DNA for the CDR3: TGCGCCAGCAGCTTGGCCCAGGGAAAAGCTAACTACAATGAGCAGTTCTTC.

The rearrangement links TRBV3-1 to TRBJ2-1; a possible D gene is TRBD2 (5 bases). CDR1 is LGHDT and CDR2 is YNNKEL in the germline V gene (reference sequence). V was shortened by 5 bases and J by 0 bases, with 17 bases between the two germline ends. The CDR3 runs to 17 residues. The CDR3 sequence: CASSWARGPSSYNEQFF. Here the CDR3 DNA reads TGTGCCAGCAGCTGGGCTCGCGGGCCGAGCTCCTACAATGAGCAGTTCTTC.

Turning to this clonotype: Likely a read error: the CDR3 ends without its conserved phenylalanine or tryptophan. The V and J genes are TRBV10-2 and TRBJ1-1; perhaps TRBD1 as D (5 bases). Germline CDR1 WSHSY, CDR2 SAAADI. Trimming shortened V by 6 bases and J by 8 bases, and 10 bases separated the two germline ends. The CDR3 consists of 11 residues. CDR3 residues: CASSAGDEAFL. The CDR3 nucleotides read TGCGCCAGCAGCGCCGGGGACGAAGCTTTCTTG.

The chain links TRBV7-9 to TRBJ1-1; D unclear. V lost 5 bases and J lost 8, with 15 bases in between. Germline V gene data show CDR1 as SEHNR and CDR2 as FQNEAQ (reference sequence). The CDR3 runs to 13 residues. CDR3: CASSAVKDSEAFF. The CDR3, as DNA: TGTGCCAGCAGCGCAGTGAAAGACTCCGAAGCTTTCTTT. Full variable domain (remainder filled in from reference TRBV7-9 and TRBJ1-1): DTGVSQNPRHKITKRGQNVTFRCDPISEHNRLYWYRQTLGQGPEFLTYFQNEAQLEKSRLLSDRFSAERPKGSFSTLEIQRTEQGDSAMYLCASSAVKDSEAFFGQGTRLTVV.

Remarks on this clonotype: A clone one base away is much larger, so this may be a read error. No DNA is shown, since the ends of the CDR3 on it are uncertain; the CDR3 is the one TCRdb lists. The V gene is TRBV29-1, the J gene TRBJ2-3; no check of the table's D call, TRBD1, against the DNA was made. CDR1 is SQVTM, CDR2 ANQGSEA, per germline. A total of 15 residues make up the CDR3, ends included. The CDR3 is CSVGGGTGSPDTRYF.

The table lists this clonotype with a few counts. This sequence joins TRBV20-1 and TRBJ2-1, with D possibly being TRBD2 (6 bases). The CDR3 has 14 residues. The germline gives CDR1 DFQATT, CDR2 SNEGSKA (reference sequence). V shed 3 bases and J shed 3 bases, with 12 bases lying between them. The CDR3 reads CSASDGGIYNEQFF. As DNA, the CDR3 is TGCAGTGCTAGTGACGGAGGGATCTACAATGAGCAGTTCTTC.

The V call is TRBV10-3, the J call TRBJ1-1, with D possibly TRBD1 on 5 matching bases. Germline lookup yields CDR1 ENHRY and CDR2 SYGVKD. V was shortened by 3 bases and J by 2 bases, with 10 bases between the two germline ends. The CDR3 spans 14 residues. CDR3 DNA: TGTGCCATCAGTGAACGGACACTTAACACTGAAGCTTTCTTT. This encodes CAISERTLNTEAFF.

This clonotype was observed a handful of times. V is TRBV27 and J is TRBJ2-1, with 10 bases aligning to TRBD1. Germline lookup yields CDR1 MNHEY and CDR2 SMNVEV (reference sequence). This CDR3 is 15 amino acids long. J was trimmed by 4 bases and V by 8 bases; bases with no gene match: 8. The CDR3 is CASARQGAWYNEQFF. In nucleotides, the CDR3 is TGTGCCAGCGCAAGACAGGGGGCATGGTACAATGAGCAGTTCTTC.

The J gene is TRBJ1-1, the V gene TRBV6-5, with D uncertain. Germline CDR1 is MNHEY and CDR2 is SVGAGI. With 6 bases removed from V and 0 bases from J, the gap between germline ends came to 5 bases. The CDR3 is made up of 12 amino acids. The CDR3 protein is CASRELNTEAFF. The CDR3 DNA sequence: TGTGCCAGCAGGGAGTTGAACACTGAAGCTTTCTTT.

This clonotype was observed a few times. The V and J genes are TRBV25-1 and TRBJ1-2; D ambiguous. V lost 3 bases and J lost 4, with 12 bases in between. This CDR3 has 14 amino acids. Germline CDR1 reads MGHDK; CDR2 reads SYGVNS. DNA of the CDR3: TGTGCCAGCAGTGAGGCAGAGAGTCTCTATGGCTACACCTTC. It specifies CASSEAESLYGYTF.

The gene calls are TRBV20-1 and TRBJ2-1; no clear D. Deletions cut 0 bases from V and 2 bases from J, with 17 bases between. The CDR3 spans 17 residues. CDR1 is DFQATT and CDR2 is SNEGSKA in the germline V gene (reference sequence). The CDR3 sequence is CSARDPQKGSPYNEQFF. In nucleotides, the CDR3 is TGCAGTGCTAGAGACCCCCAAAAGGGCTCCCCCTACAATGAGCAGTTCTTC.

This clonotype was counted a few times. The chain uses TRBV6-1 and TRBJ1-5; D unclear. V lost 3 bases and J lost 2, with 14 bases in between. The germline V gene encodes CDR1 MNHNS and CDR2 SASEGT. The CDR3 runs to 16 residues. CDR3 sequence: CASSDRGRKGNQPQHF. CDR3 nucleotides: TGTGCCAGCAGTGACAGAGGGCGCAAGGGCAATCAGCCCCAGCATTTT.

The V gene is TRBV19, the J gene TRBJ1-6, with D uncertain. Trimming pared 3 bases from V and 9 bases from J, leaving 9 bases between. CDR3 length: 13 residues. CDR1 is LNHDA, CDR2 SQIVND, per germline (reference sequence). CDR3 bases: TGTGCCAGTAGTATGATTCAGTCTTCACCCCTCCACTTT. The encoded protein is CASSMIQSSPLHF.

DNA of the CDR3: TGCAGTGCTAGTGAGGGCGGGGGGGGCCGCGAGCAGTTCTTC. Residues: CSASEGGGGREQFF. The chain recombines TRBV20-1 with TRBJ2-1; 9 nucleotides agree with TRBD2. The CDR3 extends over 14 amino acids. Unmatched junction bases numbered 10, after V lost 3 bases and J lost 10 bases. The V gene's germline CDR1 is DFQATT and CDR2 SNEGSKA (reference sequence).

Comment on this clonotype: A single base separates this from a much larger clone, so it may be a read error. The V gene is TRBV12-3 or TRBV12-4, the J gene TRBJ2-1, with 7 bases aligning to TRBD2. The CDR3 covers 15 residues. The V segment lost 5 bases and the J segment 4 bases; nucleotides outside the gene matches: 8. The CDR3 is CASSLRPGGYNEQFF. Written as DNA, the CDR3 is TGTGCCAGCAGTCTCCGACCGGGGGGATACAATGAGCAGTTCTTC.

In its sample, this clonotype was seen a few times. The rearrangement joins TRBV21-1 to TRBJ2-7; the table's D call, TRBD1, has no DNA check behind it. TRBV21-1 is a pseudogene locus. The length of the CDR3 is 13 residues. The CDR3 spells CASSKTGGYEQYF. In DNA, the CDR3 is TGTGCCAGCAGCAAGACAGGGGGCTACGAGCAGTACTTC.

J is TRBJ1-1 and V is TRBV7-3; 8 nucleotides line up with TRBD1. Trimming removed 2 bases from V and 1 base from J; junction bases left unmatched: 3. The CDR3 runs to 15 residues. Germline CDR1 SGHTA, CDR2 FQGTGA. In DNA, the CDR3 is TGTGCCAGCAGCTTACAGGGGGCGAGGAACACTGAAGCTTTCTTT. Translation: CASSLQGARNTEAFF.

The chain carries TRBV20-1 and TRBJ1-1; D is possibly TRBD1 (5 bases). The length of the CDR3 is 13 residues. Germline values: CDR1 DFQATT, CDR2 SNEGSKA (reference sequence). The V end was cut by 2 bases, the J end by 6 bases, with 13 bases between. The DNA for the CDR3 is TGCAGTGCTAGACCAAGGCGAGGGGCTGAAGCTTTCTTT. Its translation: CSARPRRGAEAFF.

V gene TRBV29-1 combines with J gene TRBJ1-1; D is ambiguous. V lost 7 bases and J 1 base, leaving 10 bases between the germline ends. Looked up from germline, CDR1 is SQVTM and CDR2 is ANQGSEA. The CDR3 covers 12 residues. CDR3 protein: CSARFGNTEAFF. The CDR3 DNA reads as TGCAGCGCCCGCTTTGGGAACACTGAAGCTTTCTTT.

The gene calls are TRBV29-1 and TRBJ2-2; a weak D match, TRBD2 (6 bases). Looked up from germline, CDR1 is SQVTM and CDR2 is ANQGSEA. This CDR3 is 14 amino acids long. V lost 6 bases and J 4 bases, leaving 15 bases between the germline ends. The CDR3 DNA reads TGCAGCGTCGTTAGCGGAAAGATCACCGGGGAGCTGTTTTTT. It codes for CSVVSGKITGELFF.